These 23 T cell receptor beta chains share one sample of origin, sequenced in a study of T-cell reconstitution after alpha-beta-depleted transplantation in children. During its preparation, the TCRbeta library received unique molecular identifiers. TCRdb used MiXCR to reprocess the PCR reads, holding one entry per CDR3 protein. In the table there are fewer than 450,000 distinct CDR3 sequences, about 16% of which are singletons. The sample in question was PBMCs, mostly from graft donor cells, obtained 360 days after TCRalphabeta/CD19-depleted stem cell transplant. Receptors originate from a male patient between 2 and 10 years old who had a stem cell transplant for acute lymphoblastic leukemia, so the T cells may come from the graft donor.

A few counts support this clonotype. The chain links TRBV28 to TRBJ1-1; D ambiguous. Germline CDR1 reads MDHEN; CDR2 reads SYDVKM. The CDR3 covers 15 residues. Trimming removed 2 bases from V and 7 bases from J, with 17 bases in between. The CDR3 sequence is CASSLVPGYEGEAFF. As DNA, the CDR3 is TGTGCCAGCAGTTTAGTGCCGGGTTATGAAGGTGAAGCTTTCTTT.

This clonotype was picked up a small number of times. V and J are TRBV6-1 and TRBJ2-7, with a tentative D call TRBD2 (5 bases). Germline V CDR1 and CDR2: MNHNS, SASEGT. This CDR3 contains 16 residues. V lost 5 bases and J lost 0, with 17 bases in between. CDR3 nucleotide sequence: TGTGCCAGCAGTCCCCCGGTTTGGACTTCCTCCTACGAGCAGTACTTC. Protein sequence: CASSPPVWTSSYEQYF.

The V call is TRBV7-8, the J call TRBJ1-5; D ambiguous. Trimming cost V 1 base and J 5 bases, with 12 bases left between them. The germline V gene encodes CDR1 SGHVS and CDR2 FQNEAQ. This CDR3 has 15 residues. The CDR3 loop reads CASSLEGFGDQPQHF. The CDR3 bases are TGTGCCAGCAGCTTAGAAGGGTTCGGAGATCAGCCCCAGCATTTT.

J is TRBJ2-1 and V is TRBV4-2, with TRBD2 identical over 7 bases. V was clipped by 4 bases and J by 3 bases; unmatched bases: 12. The CDR3 runs to 17 residues. Germline CDR1 reads LGHNA; CDR2 reads YNFKEQ. This CDR3 reads CASSPRLAFGYYNEQFF. The DNA of the CDR3 is TGTGCCAGCAGCCCCAGACTAGCCTTTGGTTACTACAATGAGCAGTTCTTC.

This chain joins TRBV4-2 and TRBJ2-5; 10 bases are a match to TRBD2. Trimming cost V 1 base and J 5 bases; bases outside gene matches: 10. The CDR3 spans 17 residues. The germline V gene encodes CDR1 LGHNA and CDR2 YNFKEQ. CDR3 sequence: CASSQGSSGRARETQYF. In nucleotides, the CDR3 is TGTGCCAGCAGCCAAGGATCCAGCGGGAGGGCCCGGGAGACCCAGTACTTC.

This clonotype appeared a few times. V gene TRBV29-1 combines with J gene TRBJ2-1; possible D gene TRBD2, 6 bases. The V gene lost 2 bases and the J gene lost 15 bases, with 14 bases spanning the gap. CDR3 length equals 11 residues. Germline values: CDR1 SQVTM, CDR2 ANQGSEA. The CDR3, as DNA: TGCAGCGTTGAATTAGGAGGGAGACGGTTCTTC. Its protein is CSVELGGRRFF.

The sample holds a few counts of this clonotype. The gene calls are TRBV5-1 and TRBJ2-7; 7 nucleotides line up with TRBD2. The length of the CDR3 is 13 residues. CDR1 is SGHRS, CDR2 YFSETQ, per germline. The junction had 7 bases not matched to a gene; V was cut back by 4 bases and J by 6 bases. The CDR3 DNA reads TGCGCCAGCAGCGAATTCACGGGGGGCGAGCAGTACTTC. Amino acid sequence: CASSEFTGGEQYF.

This clonotype was detected ten times or more. The rearrangement uses TRBV6-1 and TRBJ2-3; no clear D gene. The ends were cut back, 6 bases at V and 0 bases at J, with 13 bases in the middle. The CDR3 extends over 15 amino acids. Germline CDR1 and CDR2: MNHNS and SASEGT. In DNA, the CDR3 is TGTGCCAGCAGCCAAAAAGACACTAGCACAGATACGCAGTATTTT. As protein: CASSQKDTSTDTQYF.

As concerns this clonotype: This may arise from a read error, as a much more abundant clone is one base away. The V gene is TRBV12-3 or TRBV12-4, the J gene TRBJ2-7; D unclear. This CDR3 has 12 residues. The DNA for the CDR3 is TGTGCCGGCAGAGTAGGCGCCTACGAGCAGTACTTC. Translated: CAGRVGAYEQYF.

The V and J genes are TRBV12-3 or TRBV12-4 and TRBJ2-7; TRBD2 matches 9 bases. CDR3 length equals 17 residues. With V trimmed by 1 base and J by 0 bases, 7 bases remained unmatched. CDR3 residues: CASSLVAGAQSSYEQYF. CDR3 coding DNA: TGTGCCAGCAGTTTAGTAGCGGGAGCTCAGAGCTCCTACGAGCAGTACTTC.

The V and J genes are TRBV3-1 and TRBJ1-1, with 9 bases lining up with TRBD1. Germline loops: CDR1 LGHDT, CDR2 YNNKEL (reference sequence). V shed 5 bases and J 4 bases; nucleotides not matched to a gene: 5. There are 14 residues in the CDR3. DNA of the CDR3: TGTGCCAGCAGCTATACAGGGGGCAGCACTGAAGCTTTCTTT. The encoded protein is CASSYTGGSTEAFF.

The J gene is TRBJ2-1, the V gene TRBV27; 8 bases are a match to TRBD2. The CDR3 runs 15 residues. The V gene end was trimmed by 3 bases and the J gene end by 4 bases; junction bases not matched to a gene: 5. In germline, CDR1 is MNHEY, CDR2 SMNVEV (reference sequence). The CDR3 spells CASSFRGLDYNEQFF. The CDR3 nucleotides are TGTGCCAGCAGTTTTCGGGGACTAGATTACAATGAGCAGTTCTTC.

The rearrangement uses TRBV12-3 or TRBV12-4 and TRBJ1-5; D unresolved. The CDR3 has 12 amino acids. V lost 6 bases and J lost 3, with 6 bases in between. DNA for the CDR3: TGTGCCAGCAGCCCCTCCAATCAGCCCCAGCATTTT. This encodes CASSPSNQPQHF.

V and J are TRBV30 and TRBJ2-7; 8 nucleotides align to TRBD2. Germline-derived CDR1 and CDR2 are GTSNPN and SVGIG (reference sequence). The length of the CDR3 is 11 residues. The V segment lost 0 bases and the J segment 12 bases; nucleotides outside the gene matches: 4. The CDR3 loop is CAWSVGGLAYF. CDR3 coding DNA: TGTGCCTGGAGTGTAGGTGGACTAGCGTACTTC.

The rearrangement joins TRBV12-3 or TRBV12-4 to TRBJ2-2; 8 nucleotides match TRBD1. The CDR3 loop spans 16 amino acids. V dropped 6 bases and J dropped 3; count of bases not matched to a gene: 9. CDR3 nucleotides: TGTGCCAGCAGAAACGGAGGGACAGGCCACACCGGGGAGCTGTTTTTT. Residues: CASRNGGTGHTGELFF.

This clonotype showed up just a few times. The chain employs TRBV27 and TRBJ2-5; tentatively, D is TRBD2 (6 bases). This CDR3 has 14 residues. In germline, CDR1 is MNHEY, CDR2 SMNVEV (reference sequence). V was clipped by 1 base and J by 4 bases, with 10 bases between them. The CDR3 nucleotides are TGTGCCAGCAGTTTATATGGGCGGGGAGAGACCCAGTACTTC. It translates to CASSLYGRGETQYF.

This clonotype was seen a handful of times. The chain is built from TRBV29-1 and TRBJ1-2; D is possibly TRBD1 (6 bases). There are 14 residues in the CDR3. V lost 2 bases, J lost 3 bases, and 13 bases lay in between. Germline CDR1 reads SQVTM; CDR2 reads ANQGSEA. DNA of the CDR3: TGCAGCGTTGAAACAGGGCATGGGGACTATGGCTACACCTTC. It is translated as CSVETGHGDYGYTF.

This clonotype appeared a few times. The chain carries TRBV12-3 or TRBV12-4 and TRBJ2-7; D is undetermined. The CDR3 consists of 12 residues. Between the trimmed V and J ends, which lost 3 bases and 7 bases, there was a span of 10 bases. The CDR3 reads CASSFSLGEQYF. In DNA, the CDR3 is TGTGCCAGCAGTTTTTCCCTGGGGGAGCAGTACTTC.

The genes are TRBV6-2 or TRBV6-3 and TRBJ1-5; D is unresolved. The CDR3 has 15 residues. The germline V and J ends were trimmed by 7 bases and 5 bases, with 18 bases remaining between them. CDR1 is MNHEY and CDR2 is SVGEGT in the germline V gene. The CDR3 nucleotides are TGTGCCAGCACCCGACTCGGAGAACCCTATCAGCCCCAGCATTTT. This gives the protein CASTRLGEPYQPQHF.

The chain is built from TRBV20-1 and TRBJ2-1; D call uncertain. Deletions cut 3 bases from V and 4 bases from J, with 7 bases between. This CDR3 region has 12 residues. CDR1 is DFQATT, CDR2 SNEGSKA, per germline (reference sequence). CDR3 nucleotides: TGCAGTGCTAGCGCCAGGTACAATGAGCAGTTCTTC. It translates to CSASARYNEQFF.

This clonotype turned up a few times. The rearrangement joins TRBV5-1 to TRBJ2-4; the D gene is possibly TRBD2 (7 bases). The V gene's germline CDR1 is SGHRS and CDR2 YFSETQ. CDR3 length: 19 residues. Between the trimmed V and J ends, which lost 2 bases and 5 bases, there was a span of 26 bases. The CDR3 sequence: CASSFDRNGLEVVENIQYF. The CDR3 DNA reads TGCGCCAGCAGCTTTGACAGGAATGGACTAGAAGTGGTCGAAAACATTCAGTACTTC.

At least ten counts were recorded for this clonotype. The V gene is TRBV9, the J gene TRBJ2-7, with a tentative D call TRBD2 (6 bases). V lost 2 bases and J lost 3, with 12 bases in between. Germline V CDR1 and CDR2: SGDLS, YYNGEE. The CDR3 extends over 14 amino acids. This CDR3 reads CASSVGTLDYEQYF. The DNA for the CDR3 is TGTGCCAGCAGCGTCGGGACTCTCGACTACGAGCAGTACTTC.

The chain is built from TRBV10-2 and TRBJ2-1; D gene unclear. Germline assignment: CDR1 WSHSY and CDR2 SAAADI. The V gene lost 3 bases and the J gene lost 14 bases, with 14 bases spanning the gap. There are 12 residues in the CDR3. For the CDR3, the DNA is TGCGCCAGCAGTGACCGGCAGAACCCCGAGTTCTTC. Its protein product is CASSDRQNPEFF.